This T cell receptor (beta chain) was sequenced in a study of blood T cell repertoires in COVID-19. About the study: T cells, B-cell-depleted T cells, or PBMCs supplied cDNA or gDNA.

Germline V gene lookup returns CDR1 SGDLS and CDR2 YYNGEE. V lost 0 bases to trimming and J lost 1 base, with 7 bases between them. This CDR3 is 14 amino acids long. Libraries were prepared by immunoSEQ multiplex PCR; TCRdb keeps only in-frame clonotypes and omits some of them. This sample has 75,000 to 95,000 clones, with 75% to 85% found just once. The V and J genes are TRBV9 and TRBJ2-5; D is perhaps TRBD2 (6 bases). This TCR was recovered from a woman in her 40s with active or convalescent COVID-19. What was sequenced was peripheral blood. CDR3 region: CASSVVGGQETQYF. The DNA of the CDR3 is TGTGCCAGCAGCGTAGTCGGGGGCCAAGAGACCCAGTACTTC.